This record concerns one T cell receptor (beta chain) sequence. The data derive from a study of blood T cell repertoires in COVID-19. In the study overall: From the United States, Italy and Spain came samples of acute and convalescent COVID-19. The cDNA or gDNA used as material had been derived from T cells, B-cell-depleted T cells, or PBMCs.

In the original workflow: From reference gene primer amplification, estimates of nucleated cell counts were derived. TCRdb keeps only in-frame clones here, not all; method: immunoSEQ multiplex PCR. V, J and clone size reflect that table, while D and trimming were determined from the DNA. The sample has 250,000 to 350,000 clones, about nine tenths seen once. This CDR3 spans 16 amino acids. Looked up from germline, CDR1 is MDHEN and CDR2 is SYDVKM. Trimming cost V 5 bases and J 4 bases, with 20 bases left between them. The sequenced material came from peripheral blood. V gene TRBV28 combines with J gene TRBJ1-2; D is unclear. The TCR sequence derives from a woman aged 50 to 60 who had recovered from COVID-19. The CDR3 reads CASSPPFGGFGYGYTF. The CDR3 coding sequence is TGTGCCAGCAGTCCCCCCTTCGGCGGGTTTGGCTATGGCTACACCTTC.